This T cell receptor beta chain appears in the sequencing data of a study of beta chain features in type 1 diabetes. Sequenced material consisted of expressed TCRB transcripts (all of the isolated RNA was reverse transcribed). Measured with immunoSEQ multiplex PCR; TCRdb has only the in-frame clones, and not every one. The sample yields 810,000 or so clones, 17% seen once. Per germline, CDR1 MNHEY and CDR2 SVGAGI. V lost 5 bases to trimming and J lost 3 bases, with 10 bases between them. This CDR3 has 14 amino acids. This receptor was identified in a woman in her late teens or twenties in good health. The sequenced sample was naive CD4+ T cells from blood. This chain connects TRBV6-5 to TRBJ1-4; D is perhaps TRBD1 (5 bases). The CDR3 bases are TGTGCCAGCAGTAGACAGTTCGCTAATGAAAAACTGTTTTTT. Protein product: CASSRQFANEKLFF.